Listed below are T cell receptor beta chains from one sample, sequenced in a study of cytomegalovirus exposure and HLA in healthy donors. Sequencing used immunoSEQ multiplex PCR; TCRdb keeps in-frame clones, though not all of them. Here the sample spans 200,000 to 250,000 clones, approximately 90% being singletons. Specimen: PBMCs. Receptors originate from a woman younger than 30 in good health and CMV-seronegative. Each CDR3 is given with its conserved first and last residue. Fields, in order: J gene, D gene, V gene, CDR3 length, CDR3 DNA, CDR3 protein. D genes are given only for firm matches.

>TRBJ2-7|-|TRBV11-2|14
TGTGCCAGCAGCCTTTGGCACAACTCCTACGAGCAGTACTTC
CASSLWHNSYEQYF
>TRBJ2-2|TRBD2|TRBV13|16
TGTGCCAGCAGCCACATAGCGGGAGTGACGACCGGGGAGCTGTTTTTT
CASSHIAGVTTGELFF
>TRBJ1-2|-|TRBV6-5|13
TGTGCCAGCAGCCAAGACAGACGCTATGGCTACACCTTC
CASSQDRRYGYTF
>TRBJ1-4|-|TRBV29-1|14
TGCAGCGTGGATGCAGGAAAAACTAATGAAAAACTGTTTTTT
CSVDAGKTNEKLFF
>TRBJ2-3|TRBD2|TRBV6-1|16
TGTGCCAGCAGTGAAAAGGCGGGAGTATTGGCAGATACGCAGTATTTT
CASSEKAGVLADTQYF
>TRBJ2-1|-|TRBV7-2|14
TGTGCCAGCAGCTTTGACAGTTCATACAATGAGCAGTTCTTC
CASSFDSSYNEQFF
>TRBJ2-5|TRBD2|TRBV5-1|13
TGCGCCAGCGCGGGAGGGCCCCGGGAGACCCAGTACTTC
CASAGGPRETQYF
>TRBJ2-7|TRBD2|TRBV2|16
TGTGCCAGCAGGCGTCCGGGGGGAACACCACCCTACGAGCAGTACTTC
CASRRPGGTPPYEQYF
>TRBJ2-5|-|TRBV5-6|14
TGTGCCAGCAGCCTGTCCCTAAAGTTGGAGACCCAGTACTTC
CASSLSLKLETQYF
>TRBJ2-5|-|TRBV6-6|16
TGTGCCAGCACCCTGACGTGGAAGGGGCGGGGAGAGACCCAGTACTTC
CASTLTWKGRGETQYF
>TRBJ2-6|TRBD1|TRBV19|19
TGTGCCAGTAGTACCTCCCCGGGACAGATTCTCTCTGGGGCCAACGTCCTGACTTTC
CASSTSPGQILSGANVLTF
>TRBJ2-7|-|TRBV4-1|16
TGCGCCAGCAGCCAAGATCTACTAGCCAGGAGGGTATGGCAGTACTTC
CASSQDLLARRVWQYF
>TRBJ2-1|TRBD2|TRBV29-1|16
TGCAGCGTTGAAAAGCTTGGACTAGCGGAACTCAATGAGCAGTTCTTC
CSVEKLGLAELNEQFF
>TRBJ1-5|-|TRBV10-3|14
TGTGCCATCAGTGAGTTTGAGTGGAATCAGCCCCAGCATTTT
CAISEFEWNQPQHF
>TRBJ2-3|-|TRBV5-1|16
TGCGCCAGCAGCTCGGAGTCTAGCTTCGGCACAGATACGCAGTATTTT
CASSSESSFGTDTQYF
>TRBJ2-7|-|TRBV7-2|14
TGTGCCAGCAGCCAGGGACTTCGTGGCTACGAGCAGTACTTC
CASSQGLRGYEQYF
>TRBJ2-1|TRBD1|TRBV5-4|14
TGTGCCAGCAGCGACAGGGCGATGAACAATGAGCAGTTCTTC
CASSDRAMNNEQFF
>TRBJ2-3|-|TRBV27|14
TGTGCCAGCAGTTTAGAGTATGGCACAGATACGCAGTATTTT
CASSLEYGTDTQYF
>TRBJ2-7|TRBD1|TRBV23-1|15
TGCGCCAGCAGAGTAAATGACAGGGCATCCTACGAGCAGTACTTC
CASRVNDRASYEQYF
>TRBJ2-3|TRBD2|TRBV5-8|18
TGTGCCAGCAGCTTGGGGTCTAGCGGGGGGGCTGTCACAGATACGCAGTATTTT
CASSLGSSGGAVTDTQYF
>TRBJ2-1|TRBD2|TRBV7-8|15
TGTGCCAGCAGCATGCGGGGGGGTTTTAGCGATGAGCAGTTCTTC
CASSMRGGFSDEQFF
>TRBJ2-7|TRBD1|TRBV7-9|15
TGTGCCAGCAGCTTGACCGGGACAGGCGGGTACGAGCAGTACTTC
CASSLTGTGGYEQYF
>TRBJ1-2|-|TRBV6-1|14
TGTGCCAGCAGTGATGGCACGTACCAGTATGGCTACACCTTC
CASSDGTYQYGYTF